The 17 T cell receptor beta chains below were found in one sample sequenced in a study of shared clonotypes between healthy human individuals. Using immunoSEQ multiplex PCR, the repertoire was profiled, and TCRdb retains in-frame clones only, with some absent. The sample has millions of clones; roughly 94% are singletons. The source material was naive CD4+ T cells sorted from blood. Subset of the sample: CD45RA+ positively selected. The receptors derive from a man aged 18 to 35 in good health.

The gene calls are TRBV18 and TRBJ2-5, with 9 bases fitting TRBD2. Germline CDR1 reads KGHSH; CDR2 reads LQKENI. The CDR3 extends over 15 amino acids. Unmatched junction bases numbered 5, after V lost 2 bases and J lost 4 bases. CDR3 nucleotide sequence: TGTGCCAGCTCACCATCGGTAGCGGGAGTAGAGACCCAGTACTTC. Its protein is CASSPSVAGVETQYF.

The chain is built from TRBV28 and TRBJ2-5; 11 bases line up with TRBD2. The CDR3 totals 15 residues. Losses at the gene ends were 2 bases for V and 5 bases for J; bases not matched to a gene: 4. CDR1 and CDR2 (germline): MDHEN, SYDVKM. CDR3 loop: CASSLPLAGGETQYF. CDR3 nucleotides: TGTGCCAGCAGTTTACCCCTAGCGGGGGGTGAGACCCAGTACTTC.

The V gene is TRBV10-1, the J gene TRBJ2-5; weak D call: TRBD1 (6 bases). V lost 5 bases, J lost 2 bases, and 9 bases lay in between. This CDR3 comprises 13 residues. Per the germline V gene, CDR1 is WNHNN and CDR2 is SYGVQD (reference sequence). CDR3 bases: TGCGCCAGCAGTCCGGGACAACAAGAGACCCAGTACTTC. Translating it yields CASSPGQQETQYF.

The rearrangement joins TRBV6-6 to TRBJ2-7; D possibly corresponds to TRBD1 (6 bases). Germline CDR1 is MNHNY and CDR2 is SVGAGI (reference sequence). Trimming removed 6 bases at V and 0 bases at J, with 15 bases between. CDR3 size: 15 residues. The CDR3, as DNA: TGTGCCAGCAGAGGTAGACAGGACCGCTCCTACGAGCAGTACTTC. Amino acid sequence: CASRGRQDRSYEQYF.

The chain joins TRBV10-3 to TRBJ1-5, with TRBD1 matching 9 bases. V shed 5 bases, J shed 6 bases, and the junction held 5 bases outside the gene matches. The CDR3 length is 14 residues. CDR1 is ENHRY, CDR2 SYGVKD, per germline. The CDR3 protein is CAISRTGVGQPQHF. The CDR3 bases are TGTGCCATCAGTCGGACAGGGGTGGGTCAGCCCCAGCATTTT.

The chain has TRBV5-6 and TRBJ2-7; D is unclear. Germline lookup yields CDR1 SGHDT and CDR2 YYEEEE. The germline V and J ends were trimmed by 4 bases and 0 bases, with 8 bases remaining between them. This CDR3 is built from 13 residues. CDR3 residues: CASSPGSSYEQYF. The CDR3 bases are TGTGCCAGCAGCCCAGGAAGCTCCTACGAGCAGTACTTC.

This rearrangement joins TRBV4-1 to TRBJ1-5, with TRBD1 as a possible D gene (5 bases). CDR1 MGHRA and CDR2 YSYEKL come from the germline V gene. CDR3 length: 16 amino acids. The V gene lost 3 bases and the J gene lost 0 bases, with 12 bases spanning the gap. The CDR3 DNA sequence: TGCGCCAGCAGCCAGCGCTCAGGGAGTAGCAATCAGCCCCAGCATTTT. This codes for CASSQRSGSSNQPQHF.

This chain connects TRBV6-5 to TRBJ2-5, with TRBD2 identical over 8 bases. This CDR3 region has 15 residues. Germline loops: CDR1 MNHEY, CDR2 SVGAGI. The J segment lost 1 base and the V segment lost 6 bases, leaving 7 bases of the junction unmatched. CDR3 protein: CASRGLTSGQETQYF. Here the CDR3 DNA reads TGTGCCAGCAGAGGATTAACTAGCGGCCAAGAGACCCAGTACTTC.

This clone was detected only once. The chain carries TRBV5-6 and TRBJ2-7, with a weak D call TRBD1 (5 bases). The V gene lost 0 bases and the J gene lost 3 bases, with 7 bases spanning the gap. Germline V gene lookup returns CDR1 SGHDT and CDR2 YYEEEE. This CDR3 contains 13 residues. The CDR3 spells CASSLGQLYEQYF. The CDR3 region has the DNA TGTGCCAGCAGCTTGGGACAGCTCTACGAGCAGTACTTC.

V is TRBV19 and J is TRBJ1-4; 8 bases align to TRBD1. Germline-derived CDR1 and CDR2 are LNHDA and SQIVND (reference sequence). V lost 5 bases, J lost 7 bases, and 6 bases stayed unmatched. The CDR3 is 14 amino acids. The CDR3 here is CASSGQGWGEKLFF. DNA for the CDR3: TGTGCCAGTAGTGGACAGGGATGGGGTGAAAAACTGTTTTTT.

The CDR3 loop is CARRSNAKPGQGFPYYEQYF. Written as DNA, the CDR3 is TGTGCCAGAAGAAGCAACGCCAAACCGGGACAGGGGTTTCCTTACTACGAGCAGTACTTC. The genes are TRBV19 and TRBJ2-7; 10 bases line up with TRBD1. This CDR3 is 20 amino acids long. V lost 9 bases, J lost 3 bases, and 26 bases stayed unmatched. Germline CDR1 reads LNHDA; CDR2 reads SQIVND (reference sequence).

CDR3 amino acids: CASSAQADYGYTF. DNA of the CDR3: TGTGCCAGCAGCGCACAGGCGGACTATGGCTACACCTTC. The chain uses TRBV14 and TRBJ1-2; weak D call: TRBD1 (5 bases). Germline CDR1 SGHDN, CDR2 FVKESK. Between the trimmed V and J ends, which lost 5 bases and 3 bases, there was a span of 10 bases. CDR3 length equals 13 residues.

The J gene is TRBJ2-5, the V gene TRBV6-5; the D is unclear. V lost 2 bases and J lost 1, with 11 bases in between. CDR3 length equals 15 residues. CDR1 is MNHEY and CDR2 is SVGAGI in the germline V gene. The CDR3 coding sequence is TGTGCCAGCAGTTACGGTCAGACCTCCCAAGAGACCCAGTACTTC. Residues: CASSYGQTSQETQYF.

With regard to this clone: This specimen includes other DNA sequences encoding the same CDR3. This chain connects TRBV11-1 to TRBJ2-1; D perhaps matches TRBD1 (6 bases). Trimming removed 1 base at V and 0 bases at J, with 7 bases between. Germline CDR1 reads SGHAT; CDR2 reads FQDESV (reference sequence). The length of the CDR3 is 15 residues. The CDR3 DNA reads as TGTGCCAGCAGCTTAGACAGGGCCTCCTACAATGAGCAGTTCTTC. It is translated as CASSLDRASYNEQFF.

This rearrangement joins TRBV19 to TRBJ1-5; D unclear. The CDR3 has 12 residues. CDR1 and CDR2 from the germline V gene are LNHDA and SQIVND (reference sequence). V was pared by 3 bases and J by 5 bases, with 5 bases between. Written as DNA, the CDR3 is TGTGCCAGTAGTATTTTTGATCAGCCCCAGCATTTT. Amino acid sequence: CASSIFDQPQHF.

As to this clone: The same CDR3 also results from other DNA sequences found in this sample. The genes are TRBV7-9 and TRBJ2-2; the D is unclear. Germline assignment: CDR1 SEHNR and CDR2 FQNEAQ (reference sequence). This CDR3 is built from 13 residues. Trimming stripped 2 bases from V and 5 bases from J, with 6 bases between. CDR3 protein: CASSLRVTGELFF. The CDR3 region has the DNA TGTGCCAGCAGCTTAAGGGTAACCGGGGAGCTGTTTTTT.

A note on this clone: Other DNA sequences in this sample translate to the same CDR3. The genes are TRBV6-4 and TRBJ2-3; 10 nucleotides match TRBD2. Looked up from germline, CDR1 is MRHNA and CDR2 is SNTAGT. The V segment lost 5 bases and the J segment 1 base; nucleotides outside the gene matches: 0. The CDR3 length is 14 residues. Written as DNA, the CDR3 is TGTGCCAGCAGTCTAGCGGGAGGCACAGATACGCAGTATTTT. This translates into CASSLAGGTDTQYF.